A selection of T cell receptor beta chains follows, all from one sample in a study of T cell repertoires in cytomegalovirus infection. TCRdb used MiXCR to reprocess the reads, holding one entry per CDR3 protein. The table lists a few hundred thousand distinct CDR3 sequences, 9.5% of them singletons. Sequenced material: PBMCs. All receptors derive from a human donor in good health (CMV status not recorded). Some clones in this sample may be carry-over from other donors' samples. CDR3s include the opening cysteine and the closing phenylalanine or tryptophan. A D gene is named only where the DNA matches it firmly. The size entry is marked missing in some rows and otherwise reads once, few, many or a size class.

>TRBV11-3|many|TRBJ2-3|TRBD2
CASSPTGASGASDTQYF
TGTGCCAGCAGCCCCACCGGGGCTAGCGGGGCCTCGGATACGCAGTATTTT
>TRBV7-2|many|TRBJ2-5|TRBD1
CASSTARGDRGQETQYF
TGTGCCAGCAGCACGGCCCGAGGGGACAGGGGTCAAGAGACCCAGTACTTC
>TRBV6-4|few|TRBJ2-3|TRBD2
CASSTLAGGPSDTQYF
TGTGCCAGCAGTACATTAGCGGGAGGGCCCTCAGATACGCAGTATTTT
>TRBV20-1|few|TRBJ2-7|-
CSAGGGRGSYEQYF
TGCAGTGCTGGAGGGGGGCGCGGCTCCTACGAGCAGTACTTC
>TRBV27|-|TRBJ2-1|-
CASSLGQGGHNEQFF
TGTGCCAGCAGTTTAGGCCAGGGGGGACACAATGAGCAGTTCTTC
>TRBV28|few|TRBJ2-1|TRBD2
CASSFPPPGRNEQFF
TGTGCCAGCAGTTTCCCGCCCCCCGGGAGGAATGAGCAGTTCTTC
>TRBV7-6|many|TRBJ2-7|TRBD2
CASSLASSGGYEQYF
TGTGCCAGCAGCTTAGCGTCTAGCGGGGGCTACGAGCAGTACTTC
>TRBV7-8|many|TRBJ2-5|-
CASSVNQGSVQETQYF
TGTGCCAGCAGCGTCAACCAGGGGTCGGTCCAAGAGACCCAGTACTTC
>TRBV7-2|many|TRBJ2-7|TRBD1
CASSLATGWGYEQYF
TGTGCCAGCAGCTTAGCGACAGGGTGGGGGTACGAGCAGTACTTC
>TRBV27|-|TRBJ2-7|-
CASSLYPPGASREQYF
TGTGCCAGCAGTTTATACCCGCCAGGGGCTTCTCGGGAGCAGTACTTC
>TRBV4-1|-|TRBJ1-3|-
CASSQDLAGRAGNTIYF
TGCGCCAGCAGCCAAGATCTTGCGGGCCGGGCCGGAAACACCATATATTTT
>TRBV12-3/TRBV12-4|many|TRBJ1-5|-
CASSLKQGLNQPQHF
TGTGCCAGCAGTTTAAAACAGGGACTTAATCAGCCCCAGCATTTT
>TRBV27|few|TRBJ2-7|TRBD2
CASSPASGAYEQYF
TGTGCCAGCAGTCCAGCTAGCGGAGCCTACGAGCAGTACTTC
>TRBV20-1|many|TRBJ2-3|TRBD2
CSARPPSGRGTDTQYF
TGCAGTGCTAGACCTCCTAGCGGGAGAGGCACAGATACGCAGTATTTT
>TRBV4-1|-|TRBJ2-5|TRBD2
CASSQVAGELETQYF
TGCGCCAGCAGCCAAGTGGCGGGAGAGCTAGAGACCCAGTACTTC
>TRBV7-2|-|TRBJ2-1|TRBD2
CASSLRTSSYNEQFF
TGTGCCAGCAGCTTACGGACTAGCTCCTACAATGAGCAGTTCTTC
>TRBV7-2|many|TRBJ1-4|-
CASRSWAGSEKLFF
TGTGCCAGCAGGTCCTGGGCTGGGAGTGAAAAACTGTTTTTT